This T cell receptor (beta chain) was sequenced in a study of tumor-infiltrating lymphocytes in primary liver carcinoma. Study information: Maximum tumor diameters ranged from about 4.2 to 11 cm, stage T1-T3 N0M0. Study outcomes and limitations: Unsorted bulk samples meant CD4+ and CD8+ repertoires went uncompared. Tumor region pairs shared more overlap than did tumor-adjacent and tumor-blood pairs.

Constant-region priming of around 500 ng total RNA yielded TCR beta cDNA. Researchers made the TCR beta libraries by running three nested multiplex PCR rounds with slightly modified ARM-PCR. TRBV1-TRBV30 forward and Cbeta reverse primers drove the first two roughly 10-cycle rounds. From the multiplex PCR reads, TCRdb called clonotypes with MiXCR, one entry per CDR3 protein. Here the sample spans about 180,000 distinct CDR3 sequences, 50% to 75% being singletons. The ends lost 2 bases at V and 5 bases at J; junction bases unmatched: 10. Germline lookup yields CDR1 MNHEY and CDR2 SVGEGT. The CDR3 has 16 amino acids. Germline DNA was also extracted, with blood RNA taken from unsorted whole blood. Peripheral blood, roughly 4.2 milliliters, was collected prior to surgery. About this clonotype itself: What it binds is not known.

The source material was peripheral blood. This clonotype originated in a man in his forties with primary liver carcinoma and hepatitis B virus infection. The chain has TRBV6-2 or TRBV6-3 and TRBJ2-5; 8 bases line up with TRBD2. The chain's CDR3 is CASSYGDSGSRETQYF. CDR3 DNA sequence: TGTGCCAGCAGTTACGGTGACAGCGGGAGTCGGGAGACCCAGTACTTC.